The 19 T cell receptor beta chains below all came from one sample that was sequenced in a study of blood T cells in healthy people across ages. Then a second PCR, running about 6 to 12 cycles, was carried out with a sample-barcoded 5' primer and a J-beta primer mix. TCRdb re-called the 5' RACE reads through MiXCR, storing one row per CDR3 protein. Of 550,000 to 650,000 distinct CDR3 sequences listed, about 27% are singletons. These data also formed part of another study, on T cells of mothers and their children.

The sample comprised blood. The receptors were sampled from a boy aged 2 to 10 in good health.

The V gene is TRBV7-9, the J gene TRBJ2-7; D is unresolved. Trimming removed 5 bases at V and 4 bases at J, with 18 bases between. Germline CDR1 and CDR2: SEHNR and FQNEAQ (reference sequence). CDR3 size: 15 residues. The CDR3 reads CASSRAPGEGYEQYF. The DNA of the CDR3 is TGTGCCAGCAGCCGCGCGCCGGGCGAAGGGTACGAGCAGTACTTC. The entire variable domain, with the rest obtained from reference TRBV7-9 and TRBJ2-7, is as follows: DTGVSQNPRHKITKRGQNVTFRCDPISEHNRLYWYRQTLGQGPEFLTYFQNEAQLEKSRLLSDRFSAERPKGSFSTLEIQRTEQGDSAMYLCASSRAPGEGYEQYFGPGTRLTVT.

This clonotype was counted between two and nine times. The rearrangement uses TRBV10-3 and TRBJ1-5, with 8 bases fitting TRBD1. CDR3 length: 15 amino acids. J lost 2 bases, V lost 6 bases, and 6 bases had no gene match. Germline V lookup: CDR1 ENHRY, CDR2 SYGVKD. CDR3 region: CAISDDRGRNQPQHF. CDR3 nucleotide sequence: TGTGCCATCAGCGATGACAGGGGCCGCAATCAGCCCCAGCATTTT.

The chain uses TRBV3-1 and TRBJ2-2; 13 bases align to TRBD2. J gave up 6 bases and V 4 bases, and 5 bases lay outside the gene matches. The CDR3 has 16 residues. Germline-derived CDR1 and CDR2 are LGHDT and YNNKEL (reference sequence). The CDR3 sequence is CASSPTGTSGAGELFF. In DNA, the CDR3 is TGTGCCAGCAGCCCAACCGGGACTAGCGGGGCCGGGGAGCTGTTTTTT.

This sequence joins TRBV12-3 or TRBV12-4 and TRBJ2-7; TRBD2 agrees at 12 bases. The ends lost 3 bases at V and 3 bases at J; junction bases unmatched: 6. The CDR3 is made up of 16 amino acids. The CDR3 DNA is TGTGCCAGCAGTTTGACTAGCGGGAGAGGAAGCTACGAGCAGTACTTC. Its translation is CASSLTSGRGSYEQYF.

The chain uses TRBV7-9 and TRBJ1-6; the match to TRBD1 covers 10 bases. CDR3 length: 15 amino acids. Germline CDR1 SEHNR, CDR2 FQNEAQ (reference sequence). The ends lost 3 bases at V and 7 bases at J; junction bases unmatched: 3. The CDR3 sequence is CASSFDRGLNSPLHF. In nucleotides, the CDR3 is TGTGCCAGCAGCTTCGACAGGGGGCTGAATTCACCCCTCCACTTT.

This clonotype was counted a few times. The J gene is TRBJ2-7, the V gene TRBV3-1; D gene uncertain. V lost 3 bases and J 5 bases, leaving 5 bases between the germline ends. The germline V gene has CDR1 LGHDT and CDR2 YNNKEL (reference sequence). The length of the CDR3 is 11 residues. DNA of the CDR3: TGTGCCAGCAGCCATCTCAACGAGCAGTACTTC. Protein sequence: CASSHLNEQYF.

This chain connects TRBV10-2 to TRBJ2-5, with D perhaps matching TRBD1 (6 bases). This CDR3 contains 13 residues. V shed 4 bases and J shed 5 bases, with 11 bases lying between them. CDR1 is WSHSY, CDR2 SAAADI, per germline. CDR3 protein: CASSAPRGETQYF. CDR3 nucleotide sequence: TGCGCCAGCAGTGCCCCGAGGGGGGAGACCCAGTACTTC.

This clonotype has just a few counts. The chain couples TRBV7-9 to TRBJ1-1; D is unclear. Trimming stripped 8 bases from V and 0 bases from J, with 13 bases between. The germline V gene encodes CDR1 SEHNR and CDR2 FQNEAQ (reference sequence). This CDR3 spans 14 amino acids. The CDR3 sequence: CASDGSQMNTEAFF. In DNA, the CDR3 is TGTGCCAGCGATGGGAGCCAGATGAACACTGAAGCTTTCTTT. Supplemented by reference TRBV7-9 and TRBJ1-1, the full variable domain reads DTGVSQNPRHKITKRGQNVTFRCDPISEHNRLYWYRQTLGQGPEFLTYFQNEAQLEKSRLLSDRFSAERPKGSFSTLEIQRTEQGDSAMYLCASDGSQMNTEAFFGQGTRLTVV.

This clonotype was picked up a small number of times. The CDR3 sequence: CASKLERAGETQYF. CDR3 nucleotides: TGTGCCAGCAAGCTTGAAAGGGCGGGAGAGACCCAGTACTTC. The rearrangement uses TRBV6-1 and TRBJ2-5, with a tentative D call TRBD2 (5 bases). Germline-derived CDR1 and CDR2 are MNHNS and SASEGT. The CDR3 is 14 residues long. Trimming took off 7 bases at V and 4 bases at J, with 16 bases between the two ends.

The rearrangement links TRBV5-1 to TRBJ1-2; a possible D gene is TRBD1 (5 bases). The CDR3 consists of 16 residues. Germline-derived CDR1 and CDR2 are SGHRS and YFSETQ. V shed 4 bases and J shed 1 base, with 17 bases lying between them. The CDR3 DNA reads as TGCGCCAGCAGCCTTCCTGACAGCAACCTTAACTATGGCTACACCTTC. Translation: CASSLPDSNLNYGYTF.

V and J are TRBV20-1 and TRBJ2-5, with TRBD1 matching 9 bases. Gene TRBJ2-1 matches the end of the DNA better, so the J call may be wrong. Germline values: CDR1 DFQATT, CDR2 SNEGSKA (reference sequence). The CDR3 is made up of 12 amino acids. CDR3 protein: CSAADRGVEQFF. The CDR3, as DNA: TGCAGTGCGGCAGACAGGGGGGTTGAGCAGTTCTTC.

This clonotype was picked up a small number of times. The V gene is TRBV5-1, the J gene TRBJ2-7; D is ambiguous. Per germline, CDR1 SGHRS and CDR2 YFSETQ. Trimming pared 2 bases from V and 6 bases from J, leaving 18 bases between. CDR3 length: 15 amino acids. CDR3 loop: CASSFSNRDPGEQYF. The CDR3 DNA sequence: TGCGCCAGCAGCTTTAGTAATCGCGACCCCGGCGAGCAGTACTTC.

The DNA for the CDR3 is TGCGCCAGCACGGGACAGGGGCGAGGTGAGCAGTTCTTC. Protein sequence: CASTGQGRGEQFF. This chain joins TRBV5-1 and TRBJ2-5; TRBD1 matches at 10 bases. Near its end, the DNA agrees better with TRBJ2-1, so the J call may be wrong. Germline V gene sequence: CDR1 SGHRS, CDR2 YFSETQ. The CDR3 contains 13 residues.

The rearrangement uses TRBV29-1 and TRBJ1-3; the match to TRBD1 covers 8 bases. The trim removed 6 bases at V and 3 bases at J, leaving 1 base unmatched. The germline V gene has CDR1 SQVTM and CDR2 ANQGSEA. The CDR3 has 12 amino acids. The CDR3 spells CSVDRGGNTIYF. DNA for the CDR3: TGCAGCGTCGACAGGGGTGGAAACACCATATATTTT.

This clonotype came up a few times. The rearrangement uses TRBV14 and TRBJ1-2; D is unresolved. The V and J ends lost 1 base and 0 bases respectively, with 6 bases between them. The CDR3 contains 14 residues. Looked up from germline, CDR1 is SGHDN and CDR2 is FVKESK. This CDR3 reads CASSQVHANYGYTF. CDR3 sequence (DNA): TGTGCCAGCAGCCAAGTTCACGCTAACTATGGCTACACCTTC. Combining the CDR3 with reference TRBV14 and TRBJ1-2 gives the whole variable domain EAGVTQFPSHSVIEKGQTVTLRCDPISGHDNLYWYRRVMGKEIKFLLHFVKESKQDESGMPNNRFLAERTGGTYSTLKVQPAELEDSGVYFCASSQVHANYGYTFGSGTRLTVV.

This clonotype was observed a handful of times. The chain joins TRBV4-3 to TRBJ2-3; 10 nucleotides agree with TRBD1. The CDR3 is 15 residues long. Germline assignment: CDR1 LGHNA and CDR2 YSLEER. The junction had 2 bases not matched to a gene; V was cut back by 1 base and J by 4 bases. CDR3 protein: CASSQGDRGSDTQYF. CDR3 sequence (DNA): TGCGCCAGCAGCCAAGGGGACAGGGGTTCAGATACGCAGTATTTT.

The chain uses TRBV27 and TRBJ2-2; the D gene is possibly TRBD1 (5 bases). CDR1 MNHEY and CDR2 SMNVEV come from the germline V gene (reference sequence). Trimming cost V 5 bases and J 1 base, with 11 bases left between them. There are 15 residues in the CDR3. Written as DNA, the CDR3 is TGTGCCAGCAGTCCTACAGGAATGAACACCGGGGAGCTGTTTTTT. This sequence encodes CASSPTGMNTGELFF.

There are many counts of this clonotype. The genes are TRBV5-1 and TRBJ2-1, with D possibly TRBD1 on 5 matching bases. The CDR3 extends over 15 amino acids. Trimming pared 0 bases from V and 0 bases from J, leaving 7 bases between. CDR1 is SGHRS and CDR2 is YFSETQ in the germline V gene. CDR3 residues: CASSLGQSSYNEQFF. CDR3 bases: TGCGCCAGCAGCTTGGGACAGAGCTCCTACAATGAGCAGTTCTTC.

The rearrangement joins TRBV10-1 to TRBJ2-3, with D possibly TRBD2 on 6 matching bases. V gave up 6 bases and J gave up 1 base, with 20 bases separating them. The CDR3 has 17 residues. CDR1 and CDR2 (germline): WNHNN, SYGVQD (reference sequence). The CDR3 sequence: CASRCRGDWWGTDTQYF. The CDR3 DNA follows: TGCGCCAGCAGATGCCGAGGGGACTGGTGGGGCACAGATACGCAGTATTTT.